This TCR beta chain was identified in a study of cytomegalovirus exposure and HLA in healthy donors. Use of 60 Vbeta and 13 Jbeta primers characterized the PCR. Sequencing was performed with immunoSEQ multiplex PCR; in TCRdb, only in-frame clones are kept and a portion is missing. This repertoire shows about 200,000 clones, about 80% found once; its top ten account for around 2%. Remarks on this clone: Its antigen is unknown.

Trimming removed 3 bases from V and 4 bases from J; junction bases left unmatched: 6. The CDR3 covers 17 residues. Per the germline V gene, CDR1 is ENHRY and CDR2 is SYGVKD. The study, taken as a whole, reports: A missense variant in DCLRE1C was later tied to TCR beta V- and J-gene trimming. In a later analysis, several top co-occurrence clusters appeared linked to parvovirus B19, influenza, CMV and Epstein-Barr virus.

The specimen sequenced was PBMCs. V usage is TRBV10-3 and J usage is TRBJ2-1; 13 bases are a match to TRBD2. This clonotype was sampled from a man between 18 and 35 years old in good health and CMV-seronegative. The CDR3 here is CAISDLKGLAGYNEQFF. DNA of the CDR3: TGTGCCATCAGTGACTTAAAGGGACTAGCGGGATACAATGAGCAGTTCTTC.